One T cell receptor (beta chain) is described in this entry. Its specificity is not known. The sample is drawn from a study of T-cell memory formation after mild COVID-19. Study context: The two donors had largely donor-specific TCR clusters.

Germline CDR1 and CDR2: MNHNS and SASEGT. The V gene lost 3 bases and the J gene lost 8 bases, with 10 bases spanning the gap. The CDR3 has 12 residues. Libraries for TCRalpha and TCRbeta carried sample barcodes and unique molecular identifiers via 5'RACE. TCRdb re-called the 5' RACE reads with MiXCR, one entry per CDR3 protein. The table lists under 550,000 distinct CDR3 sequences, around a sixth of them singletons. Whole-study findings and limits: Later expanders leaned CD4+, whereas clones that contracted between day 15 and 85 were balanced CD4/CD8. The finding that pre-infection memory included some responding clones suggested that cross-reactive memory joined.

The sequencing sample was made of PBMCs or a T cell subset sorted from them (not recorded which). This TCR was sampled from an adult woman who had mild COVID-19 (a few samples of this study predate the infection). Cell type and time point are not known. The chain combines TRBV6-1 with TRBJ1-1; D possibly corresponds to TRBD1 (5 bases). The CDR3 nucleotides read TGTGCCAGCAGTGAGATCACAGGCGAAGCTTTCTTT. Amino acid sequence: CASSEITGEAFF.